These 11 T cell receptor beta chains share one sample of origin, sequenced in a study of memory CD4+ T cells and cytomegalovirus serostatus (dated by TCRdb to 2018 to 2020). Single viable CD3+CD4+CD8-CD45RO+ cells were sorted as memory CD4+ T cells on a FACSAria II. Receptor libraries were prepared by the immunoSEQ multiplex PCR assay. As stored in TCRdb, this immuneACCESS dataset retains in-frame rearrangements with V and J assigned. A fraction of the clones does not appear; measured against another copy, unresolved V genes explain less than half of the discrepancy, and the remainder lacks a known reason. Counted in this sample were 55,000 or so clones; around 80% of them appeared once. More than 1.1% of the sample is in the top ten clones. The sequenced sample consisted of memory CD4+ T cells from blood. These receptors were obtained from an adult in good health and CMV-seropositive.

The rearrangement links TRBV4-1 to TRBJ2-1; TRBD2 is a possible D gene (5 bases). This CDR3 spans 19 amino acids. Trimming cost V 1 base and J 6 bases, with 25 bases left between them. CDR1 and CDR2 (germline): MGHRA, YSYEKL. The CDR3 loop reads CASSQGDGLVGVVGNEQFF. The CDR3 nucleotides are TGCGCCAGCAGCCAAGGGGATGGGTTGGTGGGAGTCGTGGGCAATGAGCAGTTCTTC.

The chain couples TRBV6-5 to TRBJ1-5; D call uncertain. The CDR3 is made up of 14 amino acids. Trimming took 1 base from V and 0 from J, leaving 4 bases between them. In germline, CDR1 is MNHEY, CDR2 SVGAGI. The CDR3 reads CASSYYGSNQPQHF. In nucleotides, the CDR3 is TGTGCCAGCAGTTACTACGGTAGCAATCAGCCCCAGCATTTT.

The CDR3 loop reads CASSLRQGDQPQHF. The CDR3 coding sequence is TGCGCCAGCAGCCTCCGACAGGGTGATCAGCCCCAGCATTTT. The chain uses TRBV5-1 and TRBJ1-5, with 7 bases matching TRBD1. Germline assignment: CDR1 SGHRS and CDR2 YFSETQ. CDR3 size: 14 residues. Trimming removed 4 bases from V and 5 bases from J; junction bases left unmatched: 6.

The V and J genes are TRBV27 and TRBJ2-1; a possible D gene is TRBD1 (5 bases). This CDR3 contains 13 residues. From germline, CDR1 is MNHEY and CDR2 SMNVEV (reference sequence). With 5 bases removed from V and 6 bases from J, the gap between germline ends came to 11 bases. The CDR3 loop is CASSAYDSNEQFF. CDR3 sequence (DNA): TGTGCCAGCAGTGCGTATGACAGCAATGAGCAGTTCTTC.

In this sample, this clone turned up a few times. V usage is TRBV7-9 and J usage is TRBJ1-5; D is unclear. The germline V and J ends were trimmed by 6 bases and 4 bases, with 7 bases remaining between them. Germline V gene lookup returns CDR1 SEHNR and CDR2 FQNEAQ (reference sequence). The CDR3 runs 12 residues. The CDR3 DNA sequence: TGTGCCAGCAGTTCATATAATCAGCCCCAGCATTTT. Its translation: CASSSYNQPQHF. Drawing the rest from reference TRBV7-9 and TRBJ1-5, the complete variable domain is DTGVSQNPRHKITKRGQNVTFRCDPISEHNRLYWYRQTLGQGPEFLTYFQNEAQLEKSRLLSDRFSAERPKGSFSTLEIQRTEQGDSAMYLCASSSYNQPQHFGDGTRLSIL.

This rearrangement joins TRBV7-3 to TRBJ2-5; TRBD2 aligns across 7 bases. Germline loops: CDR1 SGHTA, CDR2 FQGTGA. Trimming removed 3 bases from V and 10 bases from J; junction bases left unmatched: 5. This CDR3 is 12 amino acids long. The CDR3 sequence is CASSLGGGIQYF. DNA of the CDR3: TGTGCCAGCAGCTTGGGCGGGGGAATCCAGTACTTC.

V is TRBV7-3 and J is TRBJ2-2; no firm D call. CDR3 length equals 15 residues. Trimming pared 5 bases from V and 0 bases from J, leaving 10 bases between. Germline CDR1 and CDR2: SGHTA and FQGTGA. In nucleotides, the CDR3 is TGTGCCAGCAGCGAGACAAGCTCGAACACCGGGGAGCTGTTTTTT. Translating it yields CASSETSSNTGELFF.

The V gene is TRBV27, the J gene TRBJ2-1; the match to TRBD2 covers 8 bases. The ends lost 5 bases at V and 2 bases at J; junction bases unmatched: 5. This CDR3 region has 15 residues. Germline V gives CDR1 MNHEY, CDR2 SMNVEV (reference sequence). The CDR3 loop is CASSPIGGAYNEQFF. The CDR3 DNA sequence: TGTGCCAGCAGTCCGATCGGGGGGGCCTACAATGAGCAGTTCTTC.

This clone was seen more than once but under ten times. CDR3 residues: CASGLRNTIYF. The CDR3 region has the DNA TGTGCTAGTGGTTTAAGAAACACCATATATTTT. The chain joins TRBV12-5 to TRBJ1-3; unclear D gene. This CDR3 region has 11 residues. Germline loops: CDR1 LGHNT, CDR2 FRNRAP. The V gene lost 3 bases and the J gene lost 5 bases, with 2 bases spanning the gap.

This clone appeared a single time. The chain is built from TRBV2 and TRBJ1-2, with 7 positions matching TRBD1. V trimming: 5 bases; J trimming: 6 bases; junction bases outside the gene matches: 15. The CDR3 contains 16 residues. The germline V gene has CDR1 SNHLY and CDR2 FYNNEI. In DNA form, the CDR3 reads TGTGCCAGCAGTAAGGGGGCAGGGAGTGGCGTTAATGGCTACACCTTC. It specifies CASSKGAGSGVNGYTF.

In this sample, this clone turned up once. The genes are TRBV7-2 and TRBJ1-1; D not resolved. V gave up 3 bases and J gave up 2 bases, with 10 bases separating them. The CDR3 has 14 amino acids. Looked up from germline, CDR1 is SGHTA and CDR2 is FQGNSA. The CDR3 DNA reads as TGTGCCAGCAGCTTGCACAGATCAAACACTGAAGCTTTCTTT. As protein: CASSLHRSNTEAFF.